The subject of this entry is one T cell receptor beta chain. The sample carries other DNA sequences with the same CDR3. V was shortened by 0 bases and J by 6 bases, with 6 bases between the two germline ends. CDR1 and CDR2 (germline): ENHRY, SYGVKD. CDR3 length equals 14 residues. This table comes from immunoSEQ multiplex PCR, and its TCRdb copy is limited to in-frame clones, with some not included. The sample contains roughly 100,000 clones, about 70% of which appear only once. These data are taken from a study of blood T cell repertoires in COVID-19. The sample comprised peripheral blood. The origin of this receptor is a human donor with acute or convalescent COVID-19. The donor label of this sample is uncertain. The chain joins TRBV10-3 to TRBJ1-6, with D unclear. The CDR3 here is CAISESSGNSPLHF. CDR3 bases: TGTGCCATCAGTGAGTCGTCGGGTAATTCACCCCTCCACTTT.